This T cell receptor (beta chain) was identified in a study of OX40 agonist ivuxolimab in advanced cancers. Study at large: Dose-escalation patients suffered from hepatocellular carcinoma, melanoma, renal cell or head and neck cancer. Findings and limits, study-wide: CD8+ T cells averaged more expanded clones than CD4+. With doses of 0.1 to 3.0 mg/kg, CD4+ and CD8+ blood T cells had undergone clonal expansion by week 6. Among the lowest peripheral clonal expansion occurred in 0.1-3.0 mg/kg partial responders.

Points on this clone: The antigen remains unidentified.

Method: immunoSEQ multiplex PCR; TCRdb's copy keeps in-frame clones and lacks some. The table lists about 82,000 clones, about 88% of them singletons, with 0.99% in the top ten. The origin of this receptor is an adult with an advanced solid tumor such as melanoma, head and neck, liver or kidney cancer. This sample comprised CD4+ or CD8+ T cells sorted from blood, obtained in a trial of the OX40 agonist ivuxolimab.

CDR3 in DNA: TGTGCCAGCTCCTTAGCGGGGGCCGTGGGAGATACGCAGTATTTT. Translating it yields CASSLAGAVGDTQYF. The genes are TRBV7-3 and TRBJ2-3, with 9 bases matching TRBD2. J lost 5 bases, V lost 8 bases, and 11 bases had no gene match. Germline loops: CDR1 SGHTA, CDR2 FQGTGA. The length of the CDR3 is 15 residues.